This is a list of T cell receptor beta chains from one sample in a study of blood T cells in healthy people across ages. MiXCR, run by TCRdb on the 5' RACE reads, gives a single entry per CDR3 protein. In the table there are 850,000 to 1,000,000 distinct CDR3 sequences, around 48% of which are singletons. Input material: blood. These receptors were obtained from a man aged 25 to 40 in good health. The CDR3 runs from the conserved cysteine through the conserved F or W. Fields, in order: D gene, V gene, clone size, J gene, CDR3 protein, CDR3 DNA. The D gene is left open where the match is weak. Clone size is given for some rows only: seen once, a few or many times, or a class if the clone is expanded.

NA,TRBV28,NA,TRBJ1-2,CASNPGSSSYYGYTF,TGTGCCAGCAACCCCGGGTCATCCTCCTACTATGGCTACACCTTC
NA,TRBV30,NA,TRBJ1-2,CAWSVPGGFYGYTF,TGTGCCTGGAGTGTACCGGGGGGATTTTATGGCTACACCTTC
NA,TRBV27,NA,TRBJ2-2,CASSSRTVTGELFF,TGTGCCAGCAGTTCCCGGACAGTCACCGGGGAGCTGTTTTTT
NA,TRBV5-6,once,TRBJ2-7,CASSFQRSYEQYF,TGTGCCAGCAGCTTCCAGCGGTCCTACGAGCAGTACTTC
NA,TRBV7-2,NA,TRBJ2-5,CASSYQSGETQYF,TGTGCCAGCAGCTATCAATCCGGTGAGACCCAGTACTTC
NA,TRBV4-2,few,TRBJ1-1,CASSGVAGAVEAFF,TGTGCCAGCAGCGGGGTTGCTGGCGCGGTTGAAGCTTTCTTT
TRBD2,TRBV29-1,few,TRBJ2-7,CSLISGGDAEQYF,TGCAGTCTAATTAGCGGGGGGGATGCCGAGCAGTACTTC
NA,TRBV7-8,NA,TRBJ1-4,CASSLVPGAPGEKLFF,TGTGCCAGCAGCTTAGTCCCTGGGGCCCCGGGTGAAAAACTGTTTTTT
NA,TRBV3-1,few,TRBJ1-1,CASSPGGRTEAFF,TGTGCCAGCTCCCCCGGAGGACGCACTGAAGCTTTCTTT
TRBD2,TRBV9,few,TRBJ2-5,CASSVGTRPEETQYF,TGTGCCAGCAGCGTAGGGACTAGGCCCGAAGAGACCCAGTACTTC
TRBD2,TRBV7-2,few,TRBJ2-1,CASSTRQSGGNEQFF,TGTGCCAGCAGCACTAGACAGAGCGGGGGGAATGAGCAGTTCTTC
NA,TRBV7-7,NA,TRBJ2-7,CAATPLDPGREQYF,TGTGCTGCAACCCCTCTCGACCCAGGTCGGGAGCAGTACTTC
NA,TRBV7-2,NA,TRBJ2-7,CASSLDARSIYEQYF,TGTGCCAGCAGCTTAGACGCCAGGTCAATCTACGAGCAGTACTTC
NA,TRBV4-3,NA,TRBJ2-1,CASSQVVLTAEAQFF,TGCGCCAGCAGCCAAGTCGTTTTGACGGCGGAAGCGCAGTTCTTC
TRBD2,TRBV6-5,NA,TRBJ2-2,CASSYSKAGGANTGELFF,TGTGCCAGCAGTTACTCGAAGGCGGGGGGTGCGAACACCGGGGAGCTGTTTTTT
NA,TRBV6-1,few,TRBJ2-7,CASRQAAYYEQYF,TGTGCCAGCAGGCAGGCGGCTTACTACGAGCAGTACTTC
NA,TRBV6-5,NA,TRBJ1-2,CASSTPVYGYTF,TGTGCCAGCAGCACCCCGGTCTATGGCTACACCTTC
NA,TRBV20-1,few,TRBJ2-3,CSARNPGQGSTDTQYF,TGCAGTGCTAGAAACCCGGGGCAGGGAAGCACAGATACGCAGTATTTT
NA,TRBV14,once,TRBJ2-5,CASSLGTREETQYF,TGTGCCAGCAGCCTAGGGACAAGGGAAGAGACCCAGTACTTC
NA,TRBV28,few,TRBJ1-2,CASRTGPNYGYTF,TGTGCCAGCAGAACGGGTCCTAACTATGGCTACACCTTC
NA,TRBV4-2,NA,TRBJ2-3,CASSRLGAGTSTDTQYF,TGTGCCAGCAGCCGTCTTGGGGCGGGCACTAGCACAGATACGCAGTATTTT
NA,TRBV4-2,few,TRBJ1-4,CASSGRGTNEKLFF,TGTGCCAGCAGCGGCAGGGGAACTAATGAAAAACTGTTTTTT
NA,TRBV15,few,TRBJ2-1,CATSLRQESYNEQFF,TGTGCCACCAGCCTTAGACAGGAGTCCTACAATGAGCAGTTCTTC
NA,TRBV6-5,few,TRBJ2-5,CDSRRPETQYF,TGTGACAGCCGGCGTCCCGAGACCCAGTACTTC
NA,TRBV29-1,few,TRBJ1-4,CSFLWGSEEKLFF,TGCAGCTTCTTGTGGGGATCGGAAGAAAAACTGTTTTTT
TRBD2,TRBV9,NA,TRBJ2-7,CASSVGGTSPHEQYF,TGTGCCAGCAGCGTAGGGGGGACTAGTCCCCACGAGCAGTACTTC
NA,TRBV10-3,few,TRBJ1-3,CAITMGGAAGNTIYF,TGTGCCATCACCATGGGGGGGGCCGCTGGAAACACCATATATTTT
NA,TRBV4-1,many,TRBJ2-2,CASSQDRGLTGELFF,TGCGCCAGCAGCCAAGACAGGGGCCTAACCGGGGAGCTGTTTTTT
TRBD2,TRBV6-6,NA,TRBJ2-7,CASSYGASGGEQYF,TGTGCCAGCAGTTATGGGGCTAGCGGGGGCGAGCAGTACTTC
TRBD1,TRBV30,NA,TRBJ2-5,CAWGTGAQETQYF,TGTGCCTGGGGGACAGGGGCGCAAGAGACCCAGTACTTC
NA,TRBV4-2,many,TRBJ1-4,CAAGREKLFF,TGTGCCGCGGGGAGAGAAAAACTGTTTTTT
TRBD1,TRBV12-3/TRBV12-4,NA,TRBJ2-7,CASSLGQRNYEQYF,TGTGCCAGCAGTTTGGGACAGCGAAACTACGAGCAGTACTTC
TRBD1,TRBV29-1,NA,TRBJ1-5,CSVVGQNNQPQHF,TGCAGCGTCGTGGGACAGAACAATCAGCCCCAGCATTTT
TRBD2,TRBV5-6,NA,TRBJ2-3,CVSSSAGLATDTQYF,TGTGTCAGCAGCTCAGCGGGACTAGCGACAGATACGCAGTATTTT
NA,TRBV28,NA,TRBJ2-1,CASTAGSYNEQFF,TGTGCCAGCACGGCAGGCTCCTACAATGAGCAGTTCTTC
NA,TRBV29-1,NA,TRBJ1-1,CSVELRTKNTEAFF,TGCAGCGTTGAACTCAGGACAAAGAACACTGAAGCTTTCTTT
TRBD2,TRBV6-2/TRBV6-3,NA,TRBJ2-1,CASRDGGSSYEQFF,TGTGCCAGCAGAGACGGGGGGTCCTCTTATGAGCAGTTCTTC
NA,TRBV20-1,many,TRBJ1-1,CSAAKGGTEAFF,TGCAGTGCTGCAAAGGGAGGAACTGAAGCTTTCTTT
TRBD1,TRBV18,NA,TRBJ1-1,CASSPRQGGPEAFF,TGTGCCAGCTCACCTAGACAGGGGGGTCCTGAAGCTTTCTTT
NA,TRBV27,NA,TRBJ2-7,CASSSPSRGDSYEQYF,TGTGCCAGCAGTTCACCCTCGAGGGGTGACTCCTACGAGCAGTACTTC
NA,TRBV29-1,few,TRBJ2-5,CSVEGPRTTGLLWETQYF,TGCAGCGTTGAAGGCCCCCGAACTACGGGTCTTCTTTGGGAGACCCAGTACTTC
NA,TRBV4-1,NA,TRBJ2-3,CASSRAGGGGDTQYF,TGCGCCAGCAGCCGCGCCGGCGGGGGCGGAGATACGCAGTATTTT
NA,TRBV27,few,TRBJ1-2,CASSLDSGSGGYTF,TGTGCCAGCAGCCTAGATTCGGGGAGTGGTGGCTACACCTTC
NA,TRBV28,few,TRBJ2-1,CASNERGEQFF,TGTGCCAGCAACGAAAGGGGTGAGCAGTTCTTC